The present T cell receptor (beta chain) was sequenced within a study of CD8 T cells in Susac syndrome. V trimming: 6 bases; J trimming: 5 bases; junction bases outside the gene matches: 4. The germline gives CDR1 SQVTM, CDR2 ANQGSEA. This CDR3 contains 14 residues. The authors reverse transcribed about 0.5 to 1 ug RNA with random hexamers. Each CDR3 protein gets one entry after TCRdb re-called the immunoSEQ multiplex PCR reads with MiXCR. The table includes over 200,000 distinct CDR3 sequences, 85% to 95% detected once. The receptor's source is a human donor with multiple sclerosis. The chain employs TRBV29-1 and TRBJ2-1, with 13 bases matching TRBD2. The material sequenced was CD4+ T cells from PBMCs. The CDR3 region has the DNA TGCAGCGTCAGACTAGCGGGGGGAAACAATGAGCAGTTCTTC. As protein: CSVRLAGGNNEQFF.